The T cell receptor (beta chain) under discussion was sequenced for a study of cytomegalovirus exposure and HLA in healthy donors. The PCR made use of 60 Vbeta and 13 Jbeta primers. The table came from immunoSEQ multiplex PCR; TCRdb's copy has only in-frame clones and leaves some out. The sample shows 150,000 to 200,000 clones, around 81% of them seen only once. Of note for this clone: Antigen specificity is unknown.

General study findings and limits: Sequencing depth across donors, presence/absence analyses assumed, was roughly uniform.

This CDR3 contains 16 residues. Germline CDR1 is WNHNN and CDR2 is SYGVQD (reference sequence). V dropped 0 bases and J dropped 0 bases, with 10 bases sitting between them. The sequence was collected from a woman in her twenties or thirties in good health and CMV-seronegative. The J gene is TRBJ2-3, the V gene TRBV10-1; a weak D match, TRBD2 (5 bases). Specimen: PBMCs. DNA for the CDR3: TGCGCCAGCAGTGAGTCTGGAGCGGCTAGCACAGATACGCAGTATTTT. This encodes CASSESGAASTDTQYF.